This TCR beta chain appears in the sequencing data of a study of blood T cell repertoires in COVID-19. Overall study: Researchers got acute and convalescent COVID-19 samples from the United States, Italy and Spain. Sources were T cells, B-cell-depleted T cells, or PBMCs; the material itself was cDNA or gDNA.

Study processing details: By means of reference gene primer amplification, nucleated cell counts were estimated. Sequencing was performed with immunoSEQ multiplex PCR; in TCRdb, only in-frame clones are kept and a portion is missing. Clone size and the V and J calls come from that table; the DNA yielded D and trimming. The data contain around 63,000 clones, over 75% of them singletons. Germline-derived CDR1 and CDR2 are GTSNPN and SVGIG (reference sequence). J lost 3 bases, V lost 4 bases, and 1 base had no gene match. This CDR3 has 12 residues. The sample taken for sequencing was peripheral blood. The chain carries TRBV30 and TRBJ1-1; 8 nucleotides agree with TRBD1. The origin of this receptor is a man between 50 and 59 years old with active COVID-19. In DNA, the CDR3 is TGTGCCTGGACGGACAGGGACACTGAAGCTTTCTTT. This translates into CAWTDRDTEAFF.